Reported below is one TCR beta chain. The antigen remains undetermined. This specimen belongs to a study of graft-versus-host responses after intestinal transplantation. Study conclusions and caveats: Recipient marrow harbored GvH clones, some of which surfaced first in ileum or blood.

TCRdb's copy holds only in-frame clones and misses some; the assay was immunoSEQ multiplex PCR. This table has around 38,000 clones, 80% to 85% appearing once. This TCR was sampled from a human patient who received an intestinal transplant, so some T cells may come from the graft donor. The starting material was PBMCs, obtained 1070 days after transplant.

The CDR3 loop reads CASSYQRGEKLFF. CDR3 nucleotides: TGTGCCAGCAGTTATCAGAGGGGTGAAAAACTGTTTTTT. The chain carries TRBV6-1 and TRBJ1-4; D is possibly TRBD1 (5 bases). V shed 5 bases and J shed 7 bases, with 11 bases lying between them. The CDR3 totals 13 residues. The germline V gene has CDR1 MNHNS and CDR2 SASEGT.